This TCR beta chain is drawn from a study of T cells in Graves' hyperthyroidism and ophthalmopathy. Those with hyperthyroidism were 18 to 65 years old, newly diagnosed, and ill for under 2 months. Used for diagnoses were clinical symptoms, serum thyroxine and TRAb, thyroid ultrasound and orbital computed tomography. The CDR3 regions of TCR beta were amplified from RNA transcripts. HTBI primers were used for first-round RT-PCR of the TCR CDR3. TCRdb passed the multiplex PCR reads through MiXCR, listing each CDR3 protein once. The repertoire includes around 350,000 distinct CDR3 sequences, approximately 14% of them detected once, and 25% to 35% sits in the top ten. This CDR3 comprises 17 residues. Trimming took 2 bases from V and 4 from J, leaving 18 bases between them. CDR1 is LGHNA, CDR2 YSLEER, per germline.

The clonotype was recovered from a young woman with Graves' hyperthyroidism that later progressed to Graves' ophthalmopathy. This chain joins TRBV4-3 and TRBJ2-1; D ambiguous. The sequencing input was blood. The DNA of the CDR3 is TGCGCCAGCAGCCAAAGTTATAGCCTGAATCGGTACAATGAGCAGTTCTTC. It is translated as CASSQSYSLNRYNEQFF.